This T cell receptor beta chain was identified during a study of blood T cell repertoires in COVID-19 (dated by TCRdb to 2019 to 2021). In terms of the full investigation: The collaborator samples originated in the United States, Italy and Spain and spanned the acute and convalescent phases of COVID-19. The prospective study material was composed of cDNA or gDNA derived from T cells, B-cell-depleted T cells, or PBMCs. Subjects who had been exposed to COVID-19, were actively infected with it, or had recovered from it provided the deeply sampled blood TCRbeta repertoires that made up the dataset. A freely available public database, intended as a resource for researchers studying the immune response to SARS-CoV-2, is where the repertoires were released. Samples were obtained from the ongoing ImmuneRACE study (first 160 participants) and from over 1,000 subjects provided by 6 global collaborators. Nearly every sample came with metadata listing a de-identified subject ID, COVID-19 status, age in years and sex. Where HLA class I and class II types were available, the types were taken from metadata supplied by the sample provider, not from assay-based typing. Study-wide conclusions, independent of this receptor: The amount of clinical and demographic metadata varied by source and participant and was provided uncurated.

A word on this clone: Which antigen it targets is not known. Within one base of it there is no much larger clone, and no base qualities were kept.

The collaborating institutions used their own protocols to collect whole blood in K2EDTA tubes. For TCRbeta analysis, collaborators shipped samples in one of three forms: frozen whole blood, isolated PBMCs, or DNA extracted from either of those sample types. TCRbeta CDR3 regions were amplified from genomic DNA using the immunoSEQ Assay, a bias-controlled multiplex PCR. Turning to the authors' computational methods: The number of nucleated cells in each sample was estimated from the amplification of reference gene primers within the assay. To quantify the absolute abundance of each unique TCRbeta CDR3 rearrangement, sequence reads were collapsed and filtered. Productive Simpson clonality was computed per sample as the square root of Simpson's diversity index over productive rearrangements. TCRdb took this table from immuneACCESS and kept in-frame rearrangements with V and J called. Such tables lack part of the clones; where checked against another copy, unresolved V genes explain under half of the gap, and the rest is unexplained. That table furnishes V, J and clone size, whereas the DNA furnished D and trimming. The sample includes about 200,000 clones, with under 90% observed a single time. 5.5% to 7% of the sample rests with the top ten.

CDR3 length: 17 amino acids, cysteine to phenylalanine. CDR3 DNA is the only sequence kept; it has 51 bases, read in frame from the first base. The CDR1 and CDR2 encoded by the germline V gene are SGHAT and FQNNGV. Cut back by 1 base and 3 bases, the V and J ends lie 16 bases apart. Recombination joined TRBV11-2 with TRBJ1-3; TRBD1 is a possible D gene, resting on 5 matching bases. This sequence originates from an elderly man with acute or convalescent COVID-19. Specimen: peripheral blood. The nucleotides are TGTGCCAGCAGCTTAGTCGCCGGCCAGGGTGGTGGAAACACCATATATTTT. This sequence encodes CASSLVAGQGGGNTIYF. Joined to the reference TRBV11-2 and TRBJ1-3 proteins, this CDR3 gives the full variable domain: EAGVAQSPRYKIIEKRQSVAFWCNPISGHATLYWYQQILGQGPKLLIQFQNNGVVDDSQLPKDRFSAERLKGVDSTLKIQPAKLEDSAVYLCASSLVAGQGGGNTIYFGEGSWLTVV.